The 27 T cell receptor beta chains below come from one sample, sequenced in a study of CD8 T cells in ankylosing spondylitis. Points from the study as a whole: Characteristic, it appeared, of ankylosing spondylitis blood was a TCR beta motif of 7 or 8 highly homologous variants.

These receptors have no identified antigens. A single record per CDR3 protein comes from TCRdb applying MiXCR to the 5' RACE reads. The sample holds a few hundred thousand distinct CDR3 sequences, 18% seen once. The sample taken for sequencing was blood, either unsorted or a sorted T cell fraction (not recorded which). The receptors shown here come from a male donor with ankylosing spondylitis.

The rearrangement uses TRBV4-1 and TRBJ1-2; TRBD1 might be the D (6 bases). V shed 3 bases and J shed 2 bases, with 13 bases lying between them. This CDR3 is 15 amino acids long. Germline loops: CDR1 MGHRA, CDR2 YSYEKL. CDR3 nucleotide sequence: TGCGCCAGCAGCCAGTTGGACAGCAAAAACTATGGCTACACCTTC. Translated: CASSQLDSKNYGYTF.

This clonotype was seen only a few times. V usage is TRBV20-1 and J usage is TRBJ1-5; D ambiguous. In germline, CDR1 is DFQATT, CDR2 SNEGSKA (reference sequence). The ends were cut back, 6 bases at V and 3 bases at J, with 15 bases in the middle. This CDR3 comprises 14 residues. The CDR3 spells CSAPSGHNNQPQHF. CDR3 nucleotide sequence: TGCAGTGCCCCCTCTGGGCACAACAATCAGCCCCAGCATTTT.

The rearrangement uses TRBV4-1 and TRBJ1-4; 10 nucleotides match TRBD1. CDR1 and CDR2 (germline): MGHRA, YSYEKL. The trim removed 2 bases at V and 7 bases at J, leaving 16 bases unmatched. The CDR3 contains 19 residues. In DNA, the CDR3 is TGCGCCAGCAGCCAACACATGATTGGTGGGACAGGGGCTAGTGAAAAACTGTTTTTT. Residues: CASSQHMIGGTGASEKLFF.

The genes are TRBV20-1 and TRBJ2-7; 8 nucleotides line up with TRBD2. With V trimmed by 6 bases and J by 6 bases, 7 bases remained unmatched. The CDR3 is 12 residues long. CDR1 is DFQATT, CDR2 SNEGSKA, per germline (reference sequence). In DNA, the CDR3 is TGCAGTGCCCCGGGACTAGTTGGCGAGCAGTACTTC. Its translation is CSAPGLVGEQYF.

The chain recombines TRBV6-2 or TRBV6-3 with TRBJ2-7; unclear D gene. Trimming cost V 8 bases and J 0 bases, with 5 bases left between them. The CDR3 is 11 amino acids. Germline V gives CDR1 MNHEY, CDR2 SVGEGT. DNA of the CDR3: TGTGCCAGCCATAGCTCCTACGAGCAGTACTTC. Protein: CASHSSYEQYF.

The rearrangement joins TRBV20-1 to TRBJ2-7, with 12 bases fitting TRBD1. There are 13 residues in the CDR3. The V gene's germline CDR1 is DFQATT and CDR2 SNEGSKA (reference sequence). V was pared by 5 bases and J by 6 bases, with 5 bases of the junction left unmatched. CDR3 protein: CSAYGTGGGEQYF. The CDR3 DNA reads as TGCAGTGCTTATGGGACAGGGGGCGGCGAGCAGTACTTC.

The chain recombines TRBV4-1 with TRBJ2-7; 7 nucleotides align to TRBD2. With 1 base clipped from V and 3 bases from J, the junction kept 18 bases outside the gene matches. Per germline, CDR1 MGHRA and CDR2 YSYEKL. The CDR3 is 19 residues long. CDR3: CASSQAHHRELAFFYEQYF. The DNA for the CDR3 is TGCGCCAGCAGCCAAGCCCACCACAGAGAACTAGCGTTCTTCTACGAGCAGTACTTC.

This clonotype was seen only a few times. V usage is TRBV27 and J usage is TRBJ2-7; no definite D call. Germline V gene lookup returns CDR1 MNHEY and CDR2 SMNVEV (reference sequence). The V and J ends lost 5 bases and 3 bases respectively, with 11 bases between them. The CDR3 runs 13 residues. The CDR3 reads CASSDRIFYEQYF. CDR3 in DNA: TGTGCCAGCAGTGATAGGATCTTCTACGAGCAGTACTTC.

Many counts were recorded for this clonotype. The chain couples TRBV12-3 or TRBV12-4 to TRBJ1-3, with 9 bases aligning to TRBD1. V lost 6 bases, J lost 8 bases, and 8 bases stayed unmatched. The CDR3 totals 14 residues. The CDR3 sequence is CASSSTGGAYTIYF. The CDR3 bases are TGTGCCAGCAGCTCAACAGGGGGCGCGTACACCATATATTTT.

The CDR3: CASSLGAWGGNPYEQYF. The DNA for the CDR3 is TGTGCCAGCAGCTTAGGGGCTTGGGGGGGGAATCCCTACGAGCAGTACTTC. This rearrangement joins TRBV7-8 to TRBJ2-7, with 7 bases matching TRBD2. The V gene end was trimmed by 1 base and the J gene end by 2 bases; junction bases not matched to a gene: 11. The CDR3 has 17 amino acids. Germline V gives CDR1 SGHVS, CDR2 FQNEAQ. Together with reference TRBV7-8 and TRBJ2-7, the CDR3 gives the full variable domain: GAGVSQSPRYKVAKRGQDVALRCDPISGHVSLFWYQQALGQGPEFLTYFQNEAQLDKSGLPSDRFFAERPEGSVSTLKIQRTQQEDSAVYLCASSLGAWGGNPYEQYFGPGTRLTVT.

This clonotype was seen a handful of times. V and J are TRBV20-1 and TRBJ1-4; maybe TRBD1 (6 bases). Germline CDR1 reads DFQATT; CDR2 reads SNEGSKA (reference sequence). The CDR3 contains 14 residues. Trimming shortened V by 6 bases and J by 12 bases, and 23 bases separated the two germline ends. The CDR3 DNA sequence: TGCAGTGCCGCGGACAGTCACCCCTCTGGAGAACTGTTTTTT. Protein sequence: CSAADSHPSGELFF.

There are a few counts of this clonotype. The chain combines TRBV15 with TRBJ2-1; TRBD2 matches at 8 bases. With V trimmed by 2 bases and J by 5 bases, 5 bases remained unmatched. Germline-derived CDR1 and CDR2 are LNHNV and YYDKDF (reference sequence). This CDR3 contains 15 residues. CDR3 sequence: CATSRSGGGHNEQFF. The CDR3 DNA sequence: TGTGCCACCAGCAGATCGGGGGGGGGCCACAATGAGCAGTTCTTC.

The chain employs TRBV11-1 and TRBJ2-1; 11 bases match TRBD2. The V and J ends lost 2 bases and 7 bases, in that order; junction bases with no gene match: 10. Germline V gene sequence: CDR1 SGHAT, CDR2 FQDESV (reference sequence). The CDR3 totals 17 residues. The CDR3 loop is CASSLMLAGGQGNEQFF. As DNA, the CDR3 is TGTGCCAGCAGCTTAATGCTAGCGGGAGGCCAAGGGAATGAGCAGTTCTTC.

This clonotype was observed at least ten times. DNA of the CDR3: TGTGCCAGCAGTCCCCGGGACCAAGAGACCCAGTACTTC. It encodes CASSPRDQETQYF. The V and J genes are TRBV7-9 and TRBJ2-5, with D unresolved. The V end was cut by 6 bases, the J end by 0 bases, with 8 bases between. This CDR3 has 13 residues. The germline V gene has CDR1 SEHNR and CDR2 FQNEAQ (reference sequence).

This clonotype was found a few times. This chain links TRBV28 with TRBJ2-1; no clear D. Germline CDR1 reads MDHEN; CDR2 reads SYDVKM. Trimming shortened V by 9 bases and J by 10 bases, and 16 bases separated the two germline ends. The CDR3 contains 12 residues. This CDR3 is CASTRLLGEQFF. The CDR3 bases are TGTGCCAGTACAAGACTCCTCGGGGAGCAGTTCTTC.

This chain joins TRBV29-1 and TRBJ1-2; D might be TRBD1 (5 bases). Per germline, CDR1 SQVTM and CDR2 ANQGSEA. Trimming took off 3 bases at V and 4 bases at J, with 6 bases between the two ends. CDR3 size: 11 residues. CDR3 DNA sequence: TGCAGCGTTGATGACAGCTATGGCTACACCTTC. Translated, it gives CSVDDSYGYTF.

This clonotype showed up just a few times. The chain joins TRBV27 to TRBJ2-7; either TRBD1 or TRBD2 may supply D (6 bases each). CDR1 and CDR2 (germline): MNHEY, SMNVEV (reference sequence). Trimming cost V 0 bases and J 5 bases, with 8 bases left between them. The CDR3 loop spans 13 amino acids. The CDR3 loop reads CASSLSRGHEQYF. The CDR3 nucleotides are TGTGCCAGCAGTTTATCTCGGGGGCACGAGCAGTACTTC.

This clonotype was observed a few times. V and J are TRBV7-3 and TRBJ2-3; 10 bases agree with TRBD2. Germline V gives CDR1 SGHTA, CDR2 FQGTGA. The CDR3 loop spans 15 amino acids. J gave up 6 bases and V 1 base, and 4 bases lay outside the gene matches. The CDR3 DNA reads TGTGCCAGCAGCTTAAGATCTAGCGGGAGTGATACGCAGTATTTT. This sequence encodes CASSLRSSGSDTQYF.

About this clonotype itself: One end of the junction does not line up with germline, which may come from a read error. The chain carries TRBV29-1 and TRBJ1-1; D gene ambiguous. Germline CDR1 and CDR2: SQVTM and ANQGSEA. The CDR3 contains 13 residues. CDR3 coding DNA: TGCAGCGTTGAGAACGGACTGAACACTGAAGCTTCCTTT. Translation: CSVENGLNTEASF.

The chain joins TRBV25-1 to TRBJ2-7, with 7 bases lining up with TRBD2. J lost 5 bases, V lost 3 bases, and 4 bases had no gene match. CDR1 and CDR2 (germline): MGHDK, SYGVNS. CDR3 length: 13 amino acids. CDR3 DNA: TGTGCCAGCAGTGACGGGGAGGGCCACGAGCAGTACTTC. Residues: CASSDGEGHEQYF.

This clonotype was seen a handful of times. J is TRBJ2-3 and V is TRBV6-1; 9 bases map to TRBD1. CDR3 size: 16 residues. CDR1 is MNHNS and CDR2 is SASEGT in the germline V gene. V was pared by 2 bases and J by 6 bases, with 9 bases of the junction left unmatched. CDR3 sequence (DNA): TGTGCCAGCAGTGAACCCGGGACAGGGTCTATGGATACGCAGTATTTT. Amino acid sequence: CASSEPGTGSMDTQYF.

CDR3 DNA: TGTGCCACCAGCAGAGATCTCGGGCGGGGGCCCACTGAAGCTTTCTTT. Translating it yields CATSRDLGRGPTEAFF. This chain links TRBV15 with TRBJ1-1; D possibly corresponds to TRBD1 (6 bases). The germline gives CDR1 LNHNV, CDR2 YYDKDF (reference sequence). With 0 bases removed from V and 4 bases from J, the gap between germline ends came to 15 bases. This CDR3 is built from 16 residues.

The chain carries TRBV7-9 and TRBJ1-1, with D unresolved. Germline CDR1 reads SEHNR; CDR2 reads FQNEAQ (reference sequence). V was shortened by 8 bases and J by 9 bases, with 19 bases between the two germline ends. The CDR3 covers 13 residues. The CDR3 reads CASGWEGRNKAFF. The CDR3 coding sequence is TGTGCCAGCGGCTGGGAGGGTCGGAATAAAGCTTTCTTT.

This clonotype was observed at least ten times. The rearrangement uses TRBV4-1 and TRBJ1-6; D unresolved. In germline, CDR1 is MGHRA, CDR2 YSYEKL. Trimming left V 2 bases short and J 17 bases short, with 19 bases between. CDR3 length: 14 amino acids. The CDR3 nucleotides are TGCGCCAGCAGCCAAACTAATACCGGGGTTCCCGTCCACTTT. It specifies CASSQTNTGVPVHF.

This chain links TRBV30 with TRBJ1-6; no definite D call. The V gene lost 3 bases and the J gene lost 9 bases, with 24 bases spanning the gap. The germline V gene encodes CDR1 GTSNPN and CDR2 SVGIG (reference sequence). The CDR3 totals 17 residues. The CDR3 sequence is CAWSPLRAPSPSSPLHF. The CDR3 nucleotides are TGTGCCTGGAGCCCACTCCGGGCCCCGTCGCCCAGTTCACCCCTCCACTTT.

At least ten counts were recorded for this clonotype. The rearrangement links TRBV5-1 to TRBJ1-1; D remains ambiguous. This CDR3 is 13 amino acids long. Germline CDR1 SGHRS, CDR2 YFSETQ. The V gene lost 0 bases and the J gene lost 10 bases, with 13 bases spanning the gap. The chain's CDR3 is CASSLEQRAGAFF. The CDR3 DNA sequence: TGCGCCAGCAGCTTGGAACAGCGTGCTGGAGCTTTCTTT.

The CDR3 region has the DNA TGTGCCAGCAGTTACTGGTTTGAAGCTTTCTTT. The encoded protein is CASSYWFEAFF. V gene TRBV6-2 or TRBV6-3 combines with J gene TRBJ1-1, with D uncertain. CDR3 length: 11 residues. The V end lost 1 base, the J end lost 7 bases, and 4 bases lay between the germline ends. The germline V gene has CDR1 MNHEY and CDR2 SVGEGT.